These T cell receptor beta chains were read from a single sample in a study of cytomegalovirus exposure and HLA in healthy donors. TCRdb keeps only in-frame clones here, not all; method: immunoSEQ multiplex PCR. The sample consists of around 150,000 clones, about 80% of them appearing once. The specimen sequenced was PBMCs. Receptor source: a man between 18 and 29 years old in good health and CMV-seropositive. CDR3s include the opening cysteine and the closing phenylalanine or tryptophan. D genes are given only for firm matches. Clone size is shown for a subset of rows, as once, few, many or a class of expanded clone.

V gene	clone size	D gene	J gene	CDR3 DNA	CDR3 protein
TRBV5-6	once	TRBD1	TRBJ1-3	TGTGCCAGCAGTTGGTGGACAGGGGCTTCCTCTGGAAACACCATATATTTT	CASSWWTGASSGNTIYF
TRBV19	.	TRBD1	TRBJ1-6	TGTGCCAGTAGTACTGGGACAGGGGTTAATTCACCCCTCCACTTT	CASSTGTGVNSPLHF
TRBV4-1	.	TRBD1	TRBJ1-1	TGCGCCAGCAGCCAAGAATCGACAGGGGATTTCGCTGAAGCTTTCTTT	CASSQESTGDFAEAFF
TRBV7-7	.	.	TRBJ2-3	TGTGCCAGCAGCTTAGGGGTGGGGGGGCCAGATACGCAGTATTTT	CASSLGVGGPDTQYF
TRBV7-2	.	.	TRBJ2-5	TGTGCCAGCAGCCCGTCTTTGCGGTACCAAGAGACCCAGTACTTC	CASSPSLRYQETQYF
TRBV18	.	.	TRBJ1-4	TGTGCCAGCTCACCCCGGGGCAGGGGCAATGAAAAACTGTTTTTT	CASSPRGRGNEKLFF
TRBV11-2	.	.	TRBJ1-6	TGTGCCAGCAGCTTGGGGGGGGGACGCGATTCACCCCTCCACTTT	CASSLGGGRDSPLHF
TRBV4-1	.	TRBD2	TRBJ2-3	TGCGCCAGCAGCCAAGTTGATATGGGACTAGCGGGAGATACGCAGTATTTT	CASSQVDMGLAGDTQYF
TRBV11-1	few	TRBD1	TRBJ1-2	TGTGCCAGCAGCCTCGACAGGGGGGGCTATGGCTACACCTTC	CASSLDRGGYGYTF
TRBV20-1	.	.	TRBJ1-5	TGCAGTGCTAGGGACAACACGCCCCAGCATTTT	CSARDNTPQHF
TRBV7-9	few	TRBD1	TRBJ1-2	TGTTCCAGCAGCTCACCTTCGGGACAGGGGGCCTCTGGCTACACCTTC	CSSSSPSGQGASGYTF
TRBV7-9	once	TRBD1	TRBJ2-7	TGTGCCAGCAGCGCGGACAGGGTACCCTACGAGCAGTACTTC	CASSADRVPYEQYF
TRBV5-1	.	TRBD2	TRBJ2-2	TGCGCCAGCACCACCACTAGCGGGGGAGACACCGGGGAGCTGTTTTTT	CASTTTSGGDTGELFF
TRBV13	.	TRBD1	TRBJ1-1	TGTGCCAGCAGCTTCGGGACAGGGACCACTGAAGCTTTCTTT	CASSFGTGTTEAFF
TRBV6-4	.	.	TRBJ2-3	TGTGCCAGCAGTTTACTAGCCGACACAGATACGCAGTATTTT	CASSLLADTDTQYF
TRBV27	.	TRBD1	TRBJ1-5	TGTGCCAGCAGTTCGTACAGGGGGAGCAATCAGCCCCAGCATTTT	CASSSYRGSNQPQHF
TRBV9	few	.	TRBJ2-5	TGTGCCAGCAGCGTAGGTCCTTTAAAAGAGACCCAGTACTTC	CASSVGPLKETQYF
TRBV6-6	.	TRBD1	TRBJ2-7	TGTGCCAGCAGTCGTTCGGGACAGCCCTCCTACGAGCAGTACTTC	CASSRSGQPSYEQYF
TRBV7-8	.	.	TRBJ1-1	TGTGCCAGCAGCTTAGTAGAGGGTGAAGCTTTCTTT	CASSLVEGEAFF
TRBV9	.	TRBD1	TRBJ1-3	TGTGCCAGCAGCCCCGACAGGGTCGGAAACACCATATATTTT	CASSPDRVGNTIYF
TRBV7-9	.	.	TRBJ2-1	TGTGCCAGCAGCTCGGCAGCGTTGTCCTACAATGAGCAGTTCTTC	CASSSAALSYNEQFF
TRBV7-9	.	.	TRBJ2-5	TGTGCCAGCAACCTGGGCGGGGCACAAGAGACCCAGTACTTC	CASNLGGAQETQYF
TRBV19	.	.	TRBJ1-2	TGTGCCAGTAGTATAGCGGCAGGTCGTGGCTACACCTTC	CASSIAAGRGYTF
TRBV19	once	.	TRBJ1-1	TGTGCCAGTAGTATCCTAGGGGGGGCGCTGAACACTGAAGCTTTCTTT	CASSILGGALNTEAFF
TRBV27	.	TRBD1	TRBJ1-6	TGTGCCAGCAGCACCCGCCGGGACAGGGCCAGATATTCACCCCTCCACTTT	CASSTRRDRARYSPLHF
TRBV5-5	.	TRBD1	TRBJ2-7	TGTGCCAGCAGCATGGGGTTTGGACAGGGTTACGAGCAGTACTTC	CASSMGFGQGYEQYF
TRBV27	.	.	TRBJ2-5	TGTGCCAGCAGCCTCGGGGTGAGGGTGGGAGAGACCCAGTACTTC	CASSLGVRVGETQYF
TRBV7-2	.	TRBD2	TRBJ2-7	TGTGCCAGCAGCTTAGTATGGTTGTGGCTAGCGGGGATCTACGAGCAGTACTTC	CASSLVWLWLAGIYEQYF
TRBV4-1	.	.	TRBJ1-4	TGCGCCAGCAGCCAAAGTTTGTCCGAAATAGAACTGTTTTTT	CASSQSLSEIELFF
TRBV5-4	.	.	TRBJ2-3	TGTGCCAGTCGGAGGACCAGCACAGATACGCAGTATTTT	CASRRTSTDTQYF
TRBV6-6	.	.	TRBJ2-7	TGTGCCAGCAGTTACTCCACCGGCGGGTTTGACGAGCAGTACTTC	CASSYSTGGFDEQYF
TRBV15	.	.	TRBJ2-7	TGTGCCACCAGCAGAGATTTCTCCGAGCAGTACTTC	CATSRDFSEQYF
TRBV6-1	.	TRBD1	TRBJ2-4	TGTGCCAGCAGTGAACCGTCGAGGGGGCTGGGAATTCAGTACTTC	CASSEPSRGLGIQYF
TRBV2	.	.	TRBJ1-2	TGTGCCAGCGCAGAAGGAACAGTCGGTCAAGGCTACACCTTC	CASAEGTVGQGYTF
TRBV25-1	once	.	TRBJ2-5	TGTGCCAGCACCCTGGGGGCAACCCAGTACTTC	CASTLGATQYF
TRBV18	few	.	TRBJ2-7	TGTGCCAGCTCGCCCGGGACAACCTACGAGCAGTACTTC	CASSPGTTYEQYF
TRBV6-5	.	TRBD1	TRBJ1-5	TGTGCCAGCAGTAGGACAGGGGGTTATAGTCAGCCCCAGCATTTT	CASSRTGGYSQPQHF
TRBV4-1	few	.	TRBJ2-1	TGCGCCAGCAGCCAAGAGAGCTACAATGAGCAGTTCTTC	CASSQESYNEQFF
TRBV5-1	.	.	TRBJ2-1	.	CASSLEGWGTGAGWVF
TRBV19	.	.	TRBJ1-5	TGTGCCAGTGGGGGGTCCAATCAGCCCCAGCATTTT	CASGGSNQPQHF
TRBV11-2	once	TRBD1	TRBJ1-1	TGTGCCAGCAGTCGAACAGGGGTGTTCACTGAAGCTTTCTTT	CASSRTGVFTEAFF
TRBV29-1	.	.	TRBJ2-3	TGCAGCGTCGGGGGGAGGGGGGTAGATACGCAGTATTTT	CSVGGRGVDTQYF
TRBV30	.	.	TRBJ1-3	TGTGCCTGGATACCCCTTTTAGCGGGGCCTGGAAACACCATATATTTT	CAWIPLLAGPGNTIYF
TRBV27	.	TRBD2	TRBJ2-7	TGTGCCAGCAGTTTATCCCCAGCGGGAGCTGAAGAGCAGTACTTC	CASSLSPAGAEEQYF
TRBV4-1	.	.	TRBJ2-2	TGCGCCAGCAGCCAAGGTCAGGGACATAGTACCACCGGGGAGCTGTTTTTT	CASSQGQGHSTTGELFF
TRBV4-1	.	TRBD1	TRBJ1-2	TGCGCCAGCAGCCAAGCGGGGGACAGTTATGGCTACACCTTC	CASSQAGDSYGYTF
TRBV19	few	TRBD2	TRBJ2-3	TGTGCCGCTGGGACTAGCGGGGGGGCGGGGACAGATACGCAGTATTTT	CAAGTSGGAGTDTQYF
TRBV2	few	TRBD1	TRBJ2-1	TGTGCCAGCAAAGGCGGGACAGGGCTCGAACAGTTCTTC	CASKGGTGLEQFF
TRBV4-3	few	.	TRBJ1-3	TGCGCCAGCAGCCAAGATAACACTGGAAACACCATATATTTT	CASSQDNTGNTIYF
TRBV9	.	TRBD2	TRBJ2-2	TGTGCCAGCAGCGGAGCCAGGACTAGCGATGGGCTATCACTCCACGCGAACACCGGGGAGCTGTTTTTT	CASSGARTSDGLSLHANTGELFF
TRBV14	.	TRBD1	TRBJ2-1	TGTGCCAGCAGCAAGACGACAGGGGCCTCCTACAATGAGCAGTTCTTC	CASSKTTGASYNEQFF
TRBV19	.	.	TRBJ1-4	TGTGCCAGCCAACAGGAGTTCCGCTCTGAAAAACTGTTTTTT	CASQQEFRSEKLFF
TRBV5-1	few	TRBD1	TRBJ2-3	TGCGCCAGCAGCGGGGGGGACAGGGGCTATGCAGATACGCAGTATTTT	CASSGGDRGYADTQYF
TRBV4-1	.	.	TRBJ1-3	TGCGCCAGCAGCCAAGATCGTCTTCTAGGAAACACCATATATTTT	CASSQDRLLGNTIYF
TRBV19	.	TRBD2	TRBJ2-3	TGTGCCAGTAGTGTCACTAGCGGGAACACAGATACGCAGTATTTT	CASSVTSGNTDTQYF
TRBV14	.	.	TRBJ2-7	TGTGCCAGCAGCCAACGAAGGAGCTCCTACGAGCAGTACTTC	CASSQRRSSYEQYF
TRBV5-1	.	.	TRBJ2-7	TGCGCCAGCAGCTTGGGGCCCCTAACAGACTCCTACGAGCAGTACTTC	CASSLGPLTDSYEQYF
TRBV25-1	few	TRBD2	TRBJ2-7	TGTGCCAGCAGTAAGACTAGCGGTGCCTACGAGCAGTACTTC	CASSKTSGAYEQYF